The 25 T cell receptor beta chains below were found in one sample sequenced in a study of long-term antiretroviral therapy in people with HIV. Run at survey level, the immunoSEQ assay was version v3.0. The table came from immunoSEQ multiplex PCR; TCRdb's copy has only in-frame clones and leaves some out. Of some 18,000 clones listed, roughly 73% are singletons. Sequences were derived from unsorted PBMCs, sampled 2.1 to 2.2 years before starting antiretroviral therapy. These receptors originate from a young man with HIV.

This chain joins TRBV5-6 and TRBJ2-7; possible D gene TRBD1, 5 bases. V was pared by 0 bases and J by 6 bases, with 10 bases between. Germline CDR1 reads SGHDT; CDR2 reads YYEEEE. This CDR3 region has 13 residues. In DNA, the CDR3 is TGTGCCAGCAGCTTGGTAGGGGAAGGCGAGCAGTACTTC. It codes for CASSLVGEGEQYF.

This chain connects TRBV4-2 to TRBJ2-1, with D unclear. Looked up from germline, CDR1 is LGHNA and CDR2 is YNFKEQ. The V end was cut by 0 bases, the J end by 5 bases, with 5 bases between. This CDR3 is built from 13 residues. The CDR3 protein is CASSQEVDNEQFF. The CDR3 DNA follows: TGTGCCAGCAGCCAAGAGGTGGACAATGAGCAGTTCTTC.

The chain employs TRBV7-2 and TRBJ2-7; TRBD2 matches at 13 bases. CDR1 SGHTA and CDR2 FQGNSA come from the germline V gene. The CDR3 contains 15 residues. Trimming took 5 bases from V and 7 from J; bases not matched to a gene: 8. The CDR3 DNA reads as TGTGCCAGCAGCATACTAGCGGGAGGGCCGGCTGAGCAGTACTTC. Its protein is CASSILAGGPAEQYF. Looking up the rest from reference TRBV7-2 and TRBJ2-7 gives the full variable domain: GAGVSQSPSNKVTEKGKDVELRCDPISGHTALYWYRQSLGQGLEFLIYFQGNSAPDKSGLPSDRFSAERTGGSVSTLTIQRTQQEDSAVYLCASSILAGGPAEQYFGPGTRLTVT.

The V and J genes are TRBV27 and TRBJ1-6, with D unresolved. With 5 bases removed from V and 0 bases from J, the gap between germline ends came to 14 bases. The V gene's germline CDR1 is MNHEY and CDR2 SMNVEV (reference sequence). The CDR3 is 17 amino acids. The CDR3 DNA reads as TGTGCCAGCAGTACTGCTGAACAGAGCTCCTATAATTCACCCCTCCACTTT. Amino acids: CASSTAEQSSYNSPLHF.

The chain carries TRBV14 and TRBJ2-7; D is undetermined. The length of the CDR3 is 16 residues. The ends were cut back, 2 bases at V and 4 bases at J, with 18 bases in the middle. Germline V gives CDR1 SGHDN, CDR2 FVKESK. Here the CDR3 reads CASSQRPAEPRYEQYF. CDR3 DNA: TGTGCCAGCAGCCAACGCCCCGCCGAGCCCCGATACGAGCAGTACTTC.

This clone was recorded only once. This chain's CDR3 is CASSPLPGQVNYGYTF. The CDR3 DNA sequence: TGCGCCAGCAGCCCTCTACCGGGACAGGTTAACTATGGCTACACCTTC. V usage is TRBV4-1 and J usage is TRBJ1-2; TRBD1 agrees at 8 bases. V shed 4 bases and J 1 base; nucleotides not matched to a gene: 8. The CDR3 has 16 amino acids. CDR1 is MGHRA and CDR2 is YSYEKL in the germline V gene.

This clone came up once. The chain joins TRBV7-2 to TRBJ1-2, with 9 bases aligning to TRBD1. The V gene's germline CDR1 is SGHTA and CDR2 FQGNSA. This CDR3 contains 14 residues. After removal of 5 bases from V and 8 bases from J, the junction contained 9 bases not matched to a gene. CDR3: CASSRPGQGRGYTF. In DNA, the CDR3 is TGTGCCAGCAGCCGTCCGGGACAGGGCCGAGGCTACACCTTC.

This chain connects TRBV4-1 to TRBJ1-3; D gene ambiguous. In germline, CDR1 is MGHRA, CDR2 YSYEKL. With 0 bases removed from V and 2 bases from J, the gap between germline ends came to 14 bases. This CDR3 region has 17 residues. The CDR3 protein is CASSQERVRAPGNTIYF. As DNA, the CDR3 is TGCGCCAGCAGCCAAGAAAGAGTGAGGGCCCCTGGAAACACCATATATTTT.

The CDR3, as DNA: TGTGCCAGCAGTATCGGATTCGGGGACACTGAAGCTTTCTTT. Its protein product is CASSIGFGDTEAFF. The J gene is TRBJ1-1, the V gene TRBV27, with D unresolved. V lost 5 bases to trimming and J lost 3 bases, with 13 bases between them. The length of the CDR3 is 14 residues. Germline V CDR1 and CDR2: MNHEY, SMNVEV (reference sequence).

This clone has a handful of counts. This chain joins TRBV6-5 and TRBJ1-2; the D gene is possibly TRBD1 (6 bases). The germline V gene encodes CDR1 MNHEY and CDR2 SVGAGI. V gave up 5 bases and J gave up 8 bases, with 12 bases separating them. The CDR3 totals 12 residues. CDR3 sequence (DNA): TGTGCCAGCAGTCAGACAGGAAAAGGCTACACCTTC. This translates into CASSQTGKGYTF.

V and J are TRBV27 and TRBJ2-7, with a weak D call TRBD1 (5 bases). Germline V gene data show CDR1 as MNHEY and CDR2 as SMNVEV (reference sequence). The V end was cut by 5 bases, the J end by 2 bases, with 16 bases between. The CDR3 spans 15 residues. The CDR3 DNA sequence: TGTGCCAGCAGTCCCCAGGGTTTAGGCGCCTACGAGCAGTACTTC. Translation gives CASSPQGLGAYEQYF.

The rearrangement links TRBV19 to TRBJ2-2; 7 bases are a match to TRBD2. This CDR3 comprises 15 residues. Germline CDR1 LNHDA, CDR2 SQIVND (reference sequence). With 7 bases clipped from V and 7 bases from J, the junction kept 12 bases outside the gene matches. The CDR3 spells CASTYWEGFVGELFF. The CDR3 DNA reads as TGTGCCAGTACCTATTGGGAGGGATTTGTCGGGGAGCTGTTTTTT.

This clone was observed a few times. This rearrangement joins TRBV28 to TRBJ1-2; 7 positions agree with TRBD1. J was trimmed by 0 bases and V by 6 bases; bases with no gene match: 7. Germline CDR1 is MDHEN and CDR2 is SYDVKM. The CDR3 runs 15 residues. The CDR3 DNA reads as TGTGCCAGCAGGTATCCGACAGGGCCTAACTATGGCTACACCTTC. Translating gives CASRYPTGPNYGYTF.

The V call is TRBV11-2, the J call TRBJ1-1, with D hard to call. CDR3 length equals 14 residues. Germline CDR1 reads SGHAT; CDR2 reads FQNNGV. Trimming removed 5 bases from V and 1 base from J, with 11 bases in between. The CDR3 bases are TGTGCCAGCAGCATGAACACCGCGAACACTGAAGCTTTCTTT. It codes for CASSMNTANTEAFF.

This clone appeared a few times. V gene TRBV14 combines with J gene TRBJ2-3; D is unclear. There are 13 residues in the CDR3. V was shortened by 1 base and J by 8 bases, with 10 bases between the two germline ends. Germline CDR1 and CDR2: SGHDN and FVKESK. CDR3 sequence reads: CASSQGPQPTQYF. CDR3 coding DNA: TGTGCCAGCAGCCAAGGCCCCCAGCCTACGCAGTATTTT.

The V gene is TRBV29-1, the J gene TRBJ2-7; D is ambiguous. The germline CDR1 and CDR2 sequences are SQVTM and ANQGSEA. This CDR3 is built from 12 residues. Trimming removed 7 bases at V and 2 bases at J, with 12 bases between. DNA of the CDR3: TGCAGCGCCCCGACACCTACCTACGAGCAGTACTTC. Its translation: CSAPTPTYEQYF.

The rearrangement links TRBV7-2 to TRBJ2-1, with TRBD1 identical over 9 bases. Looked up from germline, CDR1 is SGHTA and CDR2 is FQGNSA. The CDR3 is 15 residues long. V trimming: 2 bases; J trimming: 6 bases; junction bases outside the gene matches: 5. In nucleotides, the CDR3 is TGTGCCAGCAGCTTACCCCGGGACAGGGCCAATGAGCAGTTCTTC. Translation gives CASSLPRDRANEQFF.

The CDR3 nucleotides are TGTGCCAGTAGTAATACAGGGGTTATGAACACTGAAGCTTTCTTT. Translating gives CASSNTGVMNTEAFF. The chain carries TRBV19 and TRBJ1-1; 7 bases agree with TRBD1. Trimming took 4 bases from V and 0 from J; bases not matched to a gene: 5. CDR1 LNHDA and CDR2 SQIVND come from the germline V gene (reference sequence). This CDR3 has 15 amino acids.

This clone was picked up a small number of times. The chain links TRBV4-2 to TRBJ1-4; no reliable D call. V lost 2 bases, J lost 7 bases, and 8 bases lay in between. Germline assignment: CDR1 LGHNA and CDR2 YNFKEQ. The length of the CDR3 is 13 residues. The CDR3 spells CASSQRAGEKLFF. The CDR3 nucleotides are TGTGCCAGCAGCCAAAGGGCGGGTGAAAAACTGTTTTTT.

Concerning this clone: Germline is not matched at one junction end, which may reflect a read error. This sequence joins TRBV10-1 and TRBJ2-3; TRBD2 agrees at 8 bases. Germline V gives CDR1 WNHNN, CDR2 SYGVQD (reference sequence). This CDR3 is 12 amino acids long. As DNA, the CDR3 is TGCGCCAGCAGTGAGGGCTTAGCGGGACTTTTCTTT. It yields the protein CASSEGLAGLFF.

J is TRBJ2-3 and V is TRBV5-3, with D possibly being TRBD2 (5 bases). TRBV5-3 is an ORF, with its function uncertain. Trimming removed 0 bases at V and 2 bases at J, with 7 bases between. CDR3 size: 14 residues. CDR3 sequence (DNA): TGTGCCAGAAGCTTGGTAGCGACCACAGATACGCAGTATTTT. Residues: CARSLVATTDTQYF.

The chain joins TRBV14 to TRBJ2-2; 8 positions match TRBD2. V was clipped by 2 bases and J by 4 bases; unmatched bases: 3. The CDR3 covers 15 residues. Germline assignment: CDR1 SGHDN and CDR2 FVKESK. CDR3 sequence reads: CASSQTRGGTGELFF. In DNA, the CDR3 is TGTGCCAGCAGCCAAACTCGGGGGGGCACCGGGGAGCTGTTTTTT.

The chain employs TRBV4-1 and TRBJ1-2; 8 nucleotides line up with TRBD1. The CDR3 totals 16 residues. J lost 4 bases, V lost 2 bases, and 9 bases had no gene match. Germline CDR1 reads MGHRA; CDR2 reads YSYEKL. The CDR3 region has the DNA TGCGCCAGCAGCCAAATAACAGGGGGAGACGTCTATGGCTACACCTTC. It codes for CASSQITGGDVYGYTF.

The count of this clone is one. CDR3 nucleotides: TGCGCCAGCAGTGGTTCGACTAGCGGGACAGAGACCCAGTACTTC. Residues: CASSGSTSGTETQYF. The V gene is TRBV10-2, the J gene TRBJ2-5; TRBD2 matches at 11 bases. The CDR3 runs to 15 residues. With V trimmed by 4 bases and J by 4 bases, 5 bases remained unmatched. Per the germline V gene, CDR1 is WSHSY and CDR2 is SAAADI.

The V call is TRBV7-2, the J call TRBJ1-1; D perhaps matches TRBD1 (5 bases). Germline CDR1 SGHTA, CDR2 FQGNSA. V lost 5 bases and J 1 base, leaving 17 bases between the germline ends. The CDR3 runs 16 residues. The CDR3 nucleotides read TGTGCCAGCAGCCCCCGTGGGGGATCACGGAACACTGAAGCTTTCTTT. Translating it yields CASSPRGGSRNTEAFF.